One and the same sample provided the 32 T cell receptor beta chains below, sequenced in a study of Ad26.COV2.S vaccination and SARS-CoV-2 variants. The assay was immunoSEQ multiplex PCR, and TCRdb's table has in-frame clones only and misses some. The sample lists approximately 450,000 clones, approximately 90% occurring once. Indicated treatment: roughly 19 received Ad26.COV2.S at low or high dose, single or two shots; a few received placebo; per-sample allocation not given. Samples analyzed were those drawn on day 63 after the first vaccine or placebo injection. Specimen: peripheral blood, collected in a trial of Ad26.COV2.S vaccine versus placebo. These receptors all stem from a person aged 18 to 65 who received the Ad26.COV2.S COVID-19 vaccine or a placebo.

This clone was detected once. The chain links TRBV2 to TRBJ2-7; possibly TRBD2 for D (5 bases). This CDR3 is built from 14 residues. From germline, CDR1 is SNHLY and CDR2 FYNNEI. V lost 0 bases and J lost 6, with 12 bases in between. CDR3: CASSEARTSREQYF. The DNA for the CDR3 is TGTGCCAGCAGTGAAGCAAGGACTTCCCGCGAGCAGTACTTC.

The J gene is TRBJ2-1, the V gene TRBV7-3; 10 nucleotides line up with TRBD2. The CDR3 spans 14 residues. The V and J ends lost 7 bases and 8 bases, in that order; junction bases with no gene match: 8. Germline values: CDR1 SGHTA, CDR2 FQGTGA. The CDR3 DNA is TGTGCCAGCACCCCTAGCGGGAGTAACGATGAGCAGTTCTTC. Its translation: CASTPSGSNDEQFF.

This rearrangement joins TRBV5-1 to TRBJ2-5, with D hard to call. CDR3 length equals 18 residues. V lost 4 bases and J lost 3, with 25 bases in between. Germline-derived CDR1 and CDR2 are SGHRS and YFSETQ. CDR3 protein: CASSRSGRNSLGEETQYF. CDR3 coding DNA: TGCGCCAGCAGCCGCTCCGGGCGGAATTCGCTTGGGGAAGAGACCCAGTACTTC.

The rearrangement joins TRBV7-8 to TRBJ1-3; D is ambiguous. The CDR3 runs to 14 residues. Trimming pared 5 bases from V and 3 bases from J, leaving 11 bases between. In germline, CDR1 is SGHVS, CDR2 FQNEAQ. CDR3: CASSLVPLGNTIYF. The CDR3 nucleotides read TGTGCCAGCAGCCTCGTACCCCTTGGAAACACCATATATTTT.

V usage is TRBV28 and J usage is TRBJ1-5, with 10 nucleotides matching TRBD1. V dropped 5 bases and J dropped 0; count of bases not matched to a gene: 7. The CDR3 runs to 17 residues. Germline loops: CDR1 MDHEN, CDR2 SYDVKM. The DNA of the CDR3 is TGTGCCAGCAGTAAGGAGGACAGGGGGGATAGCAATCAGCCCCAGCATTTT. It is translated as CASSKEDRGDSNQPQHF.

CDR3 loop: CASSEFRITNQPQHF. In nucleotides, the CDR3 is TGTGCCAGCAGTGAATTTAGGATTACTAATCAGCCCCAGCATTTT. The rearrangement joins TRBV6-1 to TRBJ1-5, with D unresolved. Deletions cut 2 bases from V and 4 bases from J, with 12 bases between. This CDR3 comprises 15 residues. Germline V lookup: CDR1 MNHNS, CDR2 SASEGT.

This clone showed up just a few times. This rearrangement joins TRBV7-3 to TRBJ2-7, with TRBD2 matching 10 bases. J gave up 3 bases and V 2 bases, and 1 base lay outside the gene matches. The CDR3 consists of 14 residues. Germline V gene sequence: CDR1 SGHTA, CDR2 FQGTGA. This chain's CDR3 is CASSLASGSYEQYF. CDR3 nucleotide sequence: TGTGCCAGCAGCTTAGCTAGCGGGAGCTACGAGCAGTACTTC.

The rearrangement links TRBV2 to TRBJ2-7; 8 bases are shared with TRBD1. The CDR3 is 14 amino acids. Germline-derived CDR1 and CDR2 are SNHLY and FYNNEI. Trimming removed 6 bases from V and 4 bases from J; junction bases left unmatched: 8. CDR3 loop: CASRYGTGKYEQYF. The CDR3 bases are TGTGCCAGCAGGTATGGGACAGGCAAGTACGAGCAGTACTTC.

Regarding this clone: Within the sample, other DNA sequences also encode this same CDR3. The V call is TRBV27, the J call TRBJ1-6; D possibly corresponds to TRBD1 (6 bases). Trimming pared 0 bases from V and 8 bases from J, leaving 17 bases between. CDR3 length: 17 amino acids. CDR1 is MNHEY, CDR2 SMNVEV, per germline (reference sequence). CDR3 coding DNA: TGTGCCAGCAGTTTATCGGCGTGGGGACAAGGGCATTCACCCCTCCACTTT. Its protein is CASSLSAWGQGHSPLHF.

The V call is TRBV7-2, the J call TRBJ1-3, with 7 nucleotides matching TRBD1. The V segment lost 0 bases and the J segment 7 bases; nucleotides outside the gene matches: 6. CDR1 is SGHTA, CDR2 FQGNSA, per germline. This CDR3 has 15 amino acids. DNA for the CDR3: TGTGCCAGCAGCTTAGCGCAAGGGGGCGCGAACACCATATATTTT. It encodes CASSLAQGGANTIYF.

J is TRBJ2-1 and V is TRBV19; D unclear. Trimming took 7 bases from V and 8 from J, leaving 9 bases between them. Germline CDR1 reads LNHDA; CDR2 reads SQIVND (reference sequence). There are 11 residues in the CDR3. This CDR3 reads CASIGRDEQFF. The CDR3, as DNA: TGTGCCAGTATAGGAAGAGATGAGCAGTTCTTC.

This sequence joins TRBV19 and TRBJ2-7; possibly TRBD2 for D (6 bases). Germline CDR1 reads LNHDA; CDR2 reads SQIVND (reference sequence). V was cut by 4 bases and J by 2 bases, with 15 bases left in between. This CDR3 comprises 15 residues. CDR3 sequence: CASSNTGTGPYEQYF. CDR3 nucleotides: TGTGCCAGTAGTAATACCGGGACTGGACCCTACGAGCAGTACTTC.

This chain links TRBV4-1 with TRBJ1-5, with 7 bases aligning to TRBD1. Germline CDR1 and CDR2: MGHRA and YSYEKL. This CDR3 contains 15 residues. Unmatched junction bases numbered 5, after V lost 4 bases and J lost 2 bases. The CDR3 loop reads CASSPNQGGNQPQHF. CDR3 sequence (DNA): TGCGCCAGCAGCCCTAACCAGGGGGGCAATCAGCCCCAGCATTTT.

The rearrangement links TRBV29-1 to TRBJ2-3; TRBD1 matches at 10 bases. J was trimmed by 8 bases and V by 4 bases; bases with no gene match: 6. CDR3 length: 13 residues. Per the germline V gene, CDR1 is SQVTM and CDR2 is ANQGSEA. CDR3 nucleotides: TGCAGCGTTGGGGGGACAGGGGTGGCTACGCAGTATTTT. Encoded protein: CSVGGTGVATQYF.

The gene calls are TRBV6-5 and TRBJ1-2, with a possible D match to TRBD1 (6 bases). V shed 4 bases and J shed 4 bases, with 10 bases lying between them. Germline assignment: CDR1 MNHEY and CDR2 SVGAGI. The CDR3 length is 13 residues. The chain's CDR3 is CASSSDSFYGYTF. The CDR3 DNA reads TGTGCCAGCAGTTCGGACAGTTTCTATGGCTACACCTTC.

The CDR3 loop reads CASSRDRASHNEQFF. The CDR3, as DNA: TGTGCCAGTAGTAGGGACAGGGCTTCCCACAATGAGCAGTTCTTC. The gene calls are TRBV19 and TRBJ2-1; 9 bases fit TRBD1. V lost 4 bases, J lost 5 bases, and 6 bases stayed unmatched. Germline loops: CDR1 LNHDA, CDR2 SQIVND (reference sequence). The CDR3 length is 15 residues.

The rearrangement joins TRBV6-5 to TRBJ2-3, with unresolved D. CDR3 length equals 14 residues. Trimming cost V 1 base and J 4 bases, with 9 bases left between them. CDR1 and CDR2 (germline): MNHEY, SVGAGI. CDR3 bases: TGTGCCAGCAGTTACTTGGCCAGGTCAGATACGCAGTATTTT. Its protein is CASSYLARSDTQYF.

The genes are TRBV6-5 and TRBJ2-3; 9 bases map to TRBD1. The CDR3 length is 15 residues. Germline CDR1 reads MNHEY; CDR2 reads SVGAGI. Trimming took 6 bases from V and 3 from J; bases not matched to a gene: 7. The CDR3 protein is CASSLQGAVTDTQYF. DNA for the CDR3: TGTGCCAGCAGCCTACAGGGGGCAGTTACAGATACGCAGTATTTT.

J is TRBJ1-3 and V is TRBV30; 7 bases fit TRBD1. This CDR3 region has 15 residues. Trimming cost V 3 bases and J 0 bases; bases outside gene matches: 5. The germline V gene encodes CDR1 GTSNPN and CDR2 SVGIG (reference sequence). For the CDR3, the DNA is TGTGCCTGGAGGGGACAGCTACCCTCTGGAAACACCATATATTTT. As protein: CAWRGQLPSGNTIYF.

The rearrangement joins TRBV19 to TRBJ2-3, with unresolved D. V lost 4 bases and J lost 0, with 5 bases in between. Germline CDR1 LNHDA, CDR2 SQIVND (reference sequence). The CDR3 has 13 residues. CDR3 in amino acids: CASSKVSTDTQYF. The CDR3 nucleotides read TGTGCCAGTAGTAAGGTCAGCACAGATACGCAGTATTTT.

The chain uses TRBV10-3 and TRBJ2-5; TRBD1 matches at 7 bases. The CDR3 contains 13 residues. Germline lookup yields CDR1 ENHRY and CDR2 SYGVKD. The ends lost 11 bases at V and 4 bases at J; junction bases unmatched: 10. In DNA, the CDR3 is TGTGCCGCCTCGACAGGGCAGGCAGAGACCCAGTACTTC. As protein: CAASTGQAETQYF.

This clone has a single count. This chain connects TRBV9 to TRBJ2-1; no reliable D call. V lost 0 bases, J lost 4 bases, and 14 bases lay in between. Looked up from germline, CDR1 is SGDLS and CDR2 is YYNGEE. CDR3 length: 16 residues. In DNA, the CDR3 is TGTGCCAGCAGCGTAGTAGTAGGGCACGGGTACAATGAGCAGTTCTTC. Its translation: CASSVVVGHGYNEQFF.

The chain recombines TRBV9 with TRBJ2-2; D ambiguous. The CDR3 runs 13 residues. Germline values: CDR1 SGDLS, CDR2 YYNGEE. V lost 0 bases to trimming and J lost 5 bases, with 5 bases between them. The CDR3 reads CASSVAETGELFF. CDR3 sequence (DNA): TGTGCCAGCAGCGTAGCTGAGACCGGGGAGCTGTTTTTT.

Details on this clone: This CDR3 is also generated by other DNA sequences in the sample. CDR3 protein: CASSYGATNEKLFF. DNA for the CDR3: TGTGCCAGCAGTTACGGAGCAACTAATGAAAAACTGTTTTTT. This chain uses TRBV6-5 with TRBJ1-4, with unresolved D. Germline-derived CDR1 and CDR2 are MNHEY and SVGAGI. The CDR3 is made up of 14 amino acids. The germline V and J ends were trimmed by 2 bases and 0 bases, with 4 bases remaining between them.

The V call is TRBV28, the J call TRBJ1-4; the D is unclear. Germline-derived CDR1 and CDR2 are MDHEN and SYDVKM. Trimming pared 8 bases from V and 4 bases from J, leaving 11 bases between. CDR3 length: 13 residues. In DNA, the CDR3 is TGTGCCAGCGGAGTAAGAGTTAATGAAAAACTGTTTTTT. Translation: CASGVRVNEKLFF. Drawing the rest from reference TRBV28 and TRBJ1-4, the complete variable domain is DVKVTQSSRYLVKRTGEKVFLECVQDMDHENMFWYRQDPGLGLRLIYFSYDVKMKEKGDIPEGYSVSREKKERFSLILESASTNQTSMYLCASGVRVNEKLFFGSGTQLSVL.

This clone was recorded once. This chain connects TRBV28 to TRBJ2-5; D possibly matches TRBD1 or TRBD2 (5 bases each). Germline V gene sequence: CDR1 MDHEN, CDR2 SYDVKM. Trimming cost V 6 bases and J 2 bases, with 19 bases left between them. CDR3 length: 16 residues. The chain's CDR3 is CASSSAGTENQETQYF. CDR3 DNA sequence: TGTGCCAGCAGCAGTGCCGGGACGGAGAATCAAGAGACCCAGTACTTC.

This sequence joins TRBV5-4 and TRBJ1-1, with unresolved D. The CDR3 runs 12 residues. Trimming removed 2 bases at V and 7 bases at J, with 9 bases between. Germline V gene lookup returns CDR1 SGHNT and CDR2 YYREEE (reference sequence). The DNA for the CDR3 is TGTGCCAGCAGCTTCCGAGGAGGTGAAGCTTTCTTT. Its translation is CASSFRGGEAFF.

This chain joins TRBV28 and TRBJ2-1; D assignment may be TRBD1 or TRBD2 (6 bases each). This CDR3 is built from 15 residues. Trimming shortened V by 6 bases and J by 3 bases, and 15 bases separated the two germline ends. Germline lookup yields CDR1 MDHEN and CDR2 SYDVKM. CDR3 in amino acids: CASRTQGLNYNEQFF. The CDR3 coding sequence is TGTGCCAGCAGGACACAGGGACTTAACTACAATGAGCAGTTCTTC.

The rearrangement uses TRBV12-5 and TRBJ2-1, with 11 bases identical to TRBD2. Germline V gene lookup returns CDR1 LGHNT and CDR2 FRNRAP. The CDR3 consists of 20 residues. V shed 1 base and J 0 bases; nucleotides not matched to a gene: 11. The CDR3 DNA reads as TGTGCTAGTGGTTTGGCCCCGGGACTAGCGGTTACAAGCTCCTACAATGAGCAGTTCTTC. Translating it yields CASGLAPGLAVTSSYNEQFF.

The V call is TRBV7-2, the J call TRBJ1-1, with D unresolved. The CDR3 contains 12 residues. V was pared by 4 bases and J by 6 bases, with 9 bases between. Germline assignment: CDR1 SGHTA and CDR2 FQGNSA. The CDR3 DNA is TGTGCCAGCAGCTCCACCGGATCTGAAGCTTTCTTT. It translates to CASSSTGSEAFF.

V and J are TRBV6-4 and TRBJ2-2; 10 bases are a match to TRBD2. Germline V gene sequence: CDR1 MRHNA, CDR2 SNTAGT. The CDR3 covers 15 residues. V was pared by 5 bases and J by 6 bases, with 6 bases of the junction left unmatched. The CDR3 loop reads CASSLSGTSAGELFF. The CDR3 nucleotides read TGTGCCAGCAGTCTTTCCGGGACTAGCGCCGGGGAGCTGTTTTTT.

V gene TRBV9 combines with J gene TRBJ2-1; 12 nucleotides line up with TRBD2. With 2 bases clipped from V and 4 bases from J, the junction kept 7 bases outside the gene matches. The CDR3 has 17 residues. Germline CDR1 is SGDLS and CDR2 is YYNGEE. The CDR3 DNA sequence: TGTGCCAGCAGCGTGGCACCCGGGACTAGCGGGTACAATGAGCAGTTCTTC. It codes for CASSVAPGTSGYNEQFF.